This T cell receptor beta chain was sequenced in a study of technical replicates of blood from a few donors. The CDR3 covers 15 residues. The junction had 12 bases not matched to a gene; V was cut back by 3 bases and J by 7 bases. CDR1 is KGHSH, CDR2 LQKENI, per germline. This clone was found once. Clones were sequenced by immunoSEQ multiplex PCR, and TCRdb holds only the in-frame ones, with some missing. The sample has about 73,000 clones, roughly 90% seen once. The sample consisted of PBMCs. The chain is built from TRBV18 and TRBJ2-7; 7 bases match TRBD2. This clonotype was sampled from a human donor in good health. Some clones in this sample may be carry-over from other donors' samples. Written as DNA, the CDR3 is TGTGCCAGCTCACCCCCAGAAGGACTAGTAGGGGAGCAGTACTTC. As protein: CASSPPEGLVGEQYF.